One sample yielded the 19 T cell receptor beta chains listed below, sequenced in a study of blood T cell repertoires in COVID-19. TCRdb keeps only in-frame clones here, not all; method: immunoSEQ multiplex PCR. Among almost 350,000 clones listed, approximately 89% were seen once. Sequenced sample: peripheral blood. The receptors come from a woman aged 55-70 years with COVID-19, enrolled during active disease.

The rearrangement uses TRBV18 and TRBJ1-1; the D is unclear. Germline assignment: CDR1 KGHSH and CDR2 LQKENI. CDR3 size: 15 residues. Between the trimmed V and J ends, which lost 0 bases and 3 bases, there was a span of 11 bases. The CDR3 nucleotides are TGTGCCAGCTCACCACCATCCGGGGTAGACACTGAAGCTTTCTTT. It is translated as CASSPPSGVDTEAFF.

This chain links TRBV4-1 with TRBJ1-2, with D tentatively TRBD1 (6 bases). V was pared by 4 bases and J by 6 bases, with 15 bases between. Germline V CDR1 and CDR2: MGHRA, YSYEKL. The CDR3 length is 14 residues. CDR3 sequence (DNA): TGCGCCAGCAGCCCGAGCGGTAACAGGGATGGCTACACCTTC. The encoded protein is CASSPSGNRDGYTF.

This sequence joins TRBV3-1 (or the pseudogene TRBV3-2) and TRBJ2-5; D possibly corresponds to TRBD2 (7 bases). Trimming stripped 1 base from V and 4 bases from J, with 16 bases between. Germline V gene lookup returns CDR1 LGHDT and CDR2 YNNKEL (reference sequence). The CDR3 loop spans 16 amino acids. For the CDR3, the DNA is TGTGCCAGCAGCCAAGGATCTTGGGGGGGCACAGAGACCCAGTACTTC. It is translated as CASSQGSWGGTETQYF.

The chain combines TRBV27 with TRBJ1-2, with 10 nucleotides matching TRBD1. Germline CDR1 is MNHEY and CDR2 is SMNVEV (reference sequence). The trim removed 6 bases at V and 4 bases at J, leaving 11 bases unmatched. The CDR3 spans 16 residues. CDR3 nucleotides: TGTGCCAGCAGCAGACAGGGGGCGACTTCAGTCTATGGCTACACCTTC. Protein: CASSRQGATSVYGYTF.

This clone was detected a few times. The rearrangement uses TRBV6-4 and TRBJ1-1, with D uncertain. V was clipped by 6 bases and J by 0 bases, with 8 bases between them. Germline V CDR1 and CDR2: MRHNA, SNTAGT. The length of the CDR3 is 13 residues. The CDR3 is CASSANMNTEAFF. In DNA form, the CDR3 reads TGTGCCAGCAGCGCCAACATGAACACTGAAGCTTTCTTT.

This chain connects TRBV27 to TRBJ2-7; D is undetermined. CDR3 length equals 11 residues. Germline assignment: CDR1 MNHEY and CDR2 SMNVEV (reference sequence). V was pared by 6 bases and J by 12 bases, with 15 bases between. In DNA form, the CDR3 reads TGTGCCAGCAGATCTACTACGGAGTTGTACTTC. Its protein is CASRSTTELYF.

The chain has TRBV27 and TRBJ1-5; D gene unclear. CDR1 MNHEY and CDR2 SMNVEV come from the germline V gene (reference sequence). The CDR3 covers 15 residues. The V gene lost 6 bases and the J gene lost 2 bases, with 14 bases spanning the gap. The DNA for the CDR3 is TGTGCCAGCAGCCAGTGGAAGCAGGGCAATCAGCCCCAGCATTTT. Its protein is CASSQWKQGNQPQHF.

The rearrangement links TRBV5-6 to TRBJ2-3; maybe TRBD1 (5 bases). V was trimmed by 4 bases and J by 0 bases, leaving 12 bases between them. CDR3 length: 15 residues. The germline gives CDR1 SGHDT, CDR2 YYEEEE. The CDR3 sequence is CASSNEQGSTDTQYF. CDR3 coding DNA: TGTGCCAGCAGCAATGAGCAGGGAAGCACAGATACGCAGTATTTT.

This rearrangement joins TRBV6-5 to TRBJ2-1; 8 bases are shared with TRBD1. Per germline, CDR1 MNHEY and CDR2 SVGAGI. The CDR3 is 15 residues long. Trimming took 5 bases from V and 6 from J; bases not matched to a gene: 9. CDR3 nucleotide sequence: TGTGCCAGCAGTCTTAGACAGGGGCGCGCCAATGAGCAGTTCTTC. Translation gives CASSLRQGRANEQFF.

V usage is TRBV2 and J usage is TRBJ1-2; tentative D call: TRBD1 (6 bases). V was trimmed by 7 bases and J by 0 bases, leaving 21 bases between them. This CDR3 comprises 17 residues. Per the germline V gene, CDR1 is SNHLY and CDR2 is FYNNEI. The CDR3 sequence: CASIYGGAETPNYGYTF. The CDR3 bases are TGTGCCAGCATTTACGGGGGGGCGGAGACTCCTAACTATGGCTACACCTTC.

The V gene is TRBV5-1, the J gene TRBJ1-1, with TRBD1 identical over 7 bases. This CDR3 contains 15 residues. Losses at the gene ends were 3 bases for V and 9 bases for J; bases not matched to a gene: 14. Germline CDR1 and CDR2: SGHRS and YFSETQ. The CDR3 reads CASSSHTTGTVKAFF. For the CDR3, the DNA is TGCGCCAGCAGCTCTCACACAACCGGGACAGTAAAAGCTTTCTTT.

In nucleotides, the CDR3 is TGTGCCAGCTCACCTTTGGGACAGTTGAACACTGAAGCTTTCTTT. Its translation is CASSPLGQLNTEAFF. The genes are TRBV18 and TRBJ1-1; 7 bases match TRBD1. The CDR3 spans 15 residues. The germline V gene encodes CDR1 KGHSH and CDR2 LQKENI. The V segment lost 3 bases and the J segment 0 bases; nucleotides outside the gene matches: 4.

This clone was found once. The J gene is TRBJ1-1, the V gene TRBV11-2, with D hard to call. Trimming removed 5 bases at V and 0 bases at J, with 10 bases between. The CDR3 consists of 14 residues. The germline CDR1 and CDR2 sequences are SGHAT and FQNNGV. Written as DNA, the CDR3 is TGTGCCAGCAGCCCCCAGCGGGTGAACACTGAAGCTTTCTTT. This codes for CASSPQRVNTEAFF.

The rearrangement joins TRBV12-5 to TRBJ1-1; D gene ambiguous. The CDR3 sequence is 16 residues long. Trimming removed 2 bases from V and 1 base from J, with 14 bases in between. The germline V gene has CDR1 LGHNT and CDR2 FRNRAP. CDR3 sequence (DNA): TGTGCTAGTGGTTTGTCGGCAGCGAGCCCGAACACTGAAGCTTTCTTT. It yields the protein CASGLSAASPNTEAFF.

The J gene is TRBJ2-5, the V gene TRBV14; 7 bases fit TRBD1. J lost 0 bases, V lost 4 bases, and 8 bases had no gene match. CDR3 length: 16 amino acids. Per the germline V gene, CDR1 is SGHDN and CDR2 is FVKESK. The CDR3 region is CASSPWRGGNQETQYF. CDR3 DNA sequence: TGTGCCAGCAGCCCCTGGAGAGGGGGCAACCAAGAGACCCAGTACTTC.

The chain uses TRBV3-1 (or the pseudogene TRBV3-2) and TRBJ1-2, with 8 bases matching TRBD1. Germline CDR1 reads LGHDT; CDR2 reads YNNKEL (reference sequence). V dropped 4 bases and J dropped 4; count of bases not matched to a gene: 11. This CDR3 region has 16 residues. CDR3 residues: CASSRRPGGGSYGYTF. DNA of the CDR3: TGTGCCAGCAGCCGCCGCCCAGGGGGCGGGAGCTATGGCTACACCTTC.

The chain uses TRBV5-6 and TRBJ1-2, with TRBD1 identical over 7 bases. The ends lost 2 bases at V and 2 bases at J; junction bases unmatched: 3. Germline loops: CDR1 SGHDT, CDR2 YYEEEE. The CDR3 consists of 14 residues. The CDR3: CASSFRDSNYGYTF. CDR3 nucleotide sequence: TGTGCCAGCAGCTTCAGGGACAGCAACTATGGCTACACCTTC.

This clone appeared once. This rearrangement joins TRBV4-1 to TRBJ1-1, with a possible D match to TRBD1 (5 bases). V lost 1 base and J lost 1, with 10 bases in between. CDR1 is MGHRA and CDR2 is YSYEKL in the germline V gene. This CDR3 region has 15 residues. CDR3 in amino acids: CASSQADTSNTEAFF. The CDR3 DNA sequence: TGCGCCAGCAGCCAAGCGGACACTTCGAACACTGAAGCTTTCTTT.

The chain joins TRBV19 to TRBJ1-5, with D hard to call. Germline CDR1 and CDR2: LNHDA and SQIVND (reference sequence). With 7 bases removed from V and 4 bases from J, the gap between germline ends came to 14 bases. This CDR3 has 14 residues. The CDR3 DNA reads TGTGCCAGTAAGGTCTCGGGGATTAATCAGCCCCAGCATTTT. Translated: CASKVSGINQPQHF.